The subject of this entry is one TCR beta chain. The data are from a study of regulatory T cells in long-lasting Graves disease. Arm-PCR of CDR3 regions with iRepertoire HTBI primers generated TCR beta libraries. TCRdb recomputed calls from the multiplex PCR reads with MiXCR, one row per CDR3 protein. The sample has hundreds of thousands of distinct CDR3 sequences; approximately 16% are singletons. Time point here: newly diagnosed GD, antithyroid drugs for less than 3 months. Isolated PBMC RNA provided the starting material for the TCR library. American Thyroid Association guidelines defined how Graves' disease was diagnosed. The authors drew about 9 milliliters of peripheral blood into EDTA tubes. This sample was shared with a second study, whose subject was T cells in Graves' hyperthyroidism and ophthalmopathy. From that report: The authors' 13 V-J model separated ophthalmopathy from stable hyperthyroidism.

The TCR comes from a man aged 35 to 55 with Graves disease. The sequences come from peripheral blood mononuclear cells (PBMCs), collected at new diagnosis, from a patient treated with antithyroid drugs.

This CDR3 is CSAIEYGYTF. The DNA for the CDR3 is TGCAGTGCCATTGAGTATGGCTACACCTTC. The J gene is TRBJ1-2, the V gene TRBV20-1; no firm D call. This CDR3 region has 10 residues. Per the germline V gene, CDR1 is DFQATT and CDR2 is SNEGSKA (reference sequence). V was shortened by 6 bases and J by 5 bases, with 7 bases between the two germline ends.